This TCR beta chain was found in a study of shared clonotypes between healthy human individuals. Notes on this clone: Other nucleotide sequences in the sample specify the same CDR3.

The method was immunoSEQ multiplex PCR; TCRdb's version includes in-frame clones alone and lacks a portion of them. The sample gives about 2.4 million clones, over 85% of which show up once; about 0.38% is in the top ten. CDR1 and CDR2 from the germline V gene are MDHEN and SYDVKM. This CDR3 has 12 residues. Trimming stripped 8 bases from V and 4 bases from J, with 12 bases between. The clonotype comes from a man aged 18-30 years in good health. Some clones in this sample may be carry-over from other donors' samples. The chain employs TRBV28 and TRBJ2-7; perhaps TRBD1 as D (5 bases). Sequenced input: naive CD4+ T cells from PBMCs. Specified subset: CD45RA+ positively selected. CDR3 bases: TGTGCCAGCCGCCTTCAGGGTTACGAGCAGTACTTC. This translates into CASRLQGYEQYF.